This T cell receptor (beta chain) is from a study of T cells in Graves' hyperthyroidism and ophthalmopathy. Amplified TCR beta CDR3 regions derived from RNA transcripts. With the HTBI primer set, the TCR CDR3 went through a first round of RT-PCR. Using its own MiXCR run on the multiplex PCR reads, TCRdb lists one record per CDR3 protein. The top ten hold around 13% of the sample, which has 600,000 or so distinct CDR3 sequences, around 15% seen once. This clonotype occurred a few times. V was trimmed by 2 bases and J by 7 bases, leaving 19 bases between them. The CDR3 contains 16 residues. In germline, CDR1 is SGHRS, CDR2 YFSETQ.

J is TRBJ2-1 and V is TRBV5-1; D might be TRBD1 (7 bases). The TCR comes from a woman aged 50 to 60 with Graves' ophthalmopathy. The specimen was blood. The CDR3 loop reads CASSFLRQGAGNEQFF. Here the CDR3 DNA reads TGCGCCAGCAGCTTTTTACGACAGGGTGCGGGGAATGAGCAGTTCTTC. The full variable domain, completed using reference TRBV5-1 and TRBJ2-1, is KAGVTQTPRYLIKTRGQQVTLSCSPISGHRSVSWYQQTPGQGLQFLFEYFSETQRNKGNFPGRFSGRQFSNSRSEMNVSTLELGDSALYLCASSFLRQGAGNEQFFGPGTRLTVL.